The clone carrying this T cell receptor beta chain turned up a few times. Its antigen is as yet unknown. With 5 bases removed from V and 1 base from J, the gap between germline ends came to 6 bases. The CDR3 loop spans 13 amino acids. These data are taken from a study of T cell repertoires in cytomegalovirus infection. Study details: Public TCR beta signatures provided an indication of both CMV infection and a matching HLA type. Study observations and caveats: What dominated the ex vivo response were HLA-C-restricted CMV-specific TCR beta clonotypes.

TCRdb called the reads again in MiXCR, with one record for every CDR3 protein. The data show about 310,000 distinct CDR3 sequences, about 25% seen once. The material sequenced was cultured PBMCs, taken from culture after CMV antigen stimulation. This receptor was identified in a human donor in good health (CMV status not recorded). Some clones in this sample may be carry-over from other donors' samples. This sequence joins TRBV12-3 or TRBV12-4 and TRBJ1-3, with D unclear. Here the CDR3 reads CASSQRSGNTIYF. The CDR3 DNA sequence: TGTGCCAGCAGTCAAAGATCTGGAAACACCATATATTTT.